This T cell receptor (beta chain) originates from a study of blood T cells in healthy people across ages. General study results and limits: Whereas aged donors had fewer naive CD4+ cells, long-lived donors had more of them and higher diversity.

The sample holds a few counts of this clonotype. Its target is not known. A second roughly 6 to 12 cycle PCR used barcoded and J-beta primers. TCRdb reprocessed the 5' RACE reads with MiXCR, giving one entry per CDR3 protein. The data hold over 600,000 distinct CDR3 sequences, with more than 20% observed a single time. CDR3 length: 14 amino acids. The V and J ends lost 3 bases and 4 bases, in that order; junction bases with no gene match: 5. The germline gives CDR1 KGHSH, CDR2 LQKENI. This sequence originates from a man between 70 and 80 years old in good health. The rearrangement links TRBV18 to TRBJ1-2, with TRBD1 matching 7 bases. The sequenced material came from blood. The CDR3 loop reads CASSPQGEAYGYTF. The CDR3 DNA reads as TGTGCCAGCTCACCTCAGGGGGAGGCCTATGGCTACACCTTC.